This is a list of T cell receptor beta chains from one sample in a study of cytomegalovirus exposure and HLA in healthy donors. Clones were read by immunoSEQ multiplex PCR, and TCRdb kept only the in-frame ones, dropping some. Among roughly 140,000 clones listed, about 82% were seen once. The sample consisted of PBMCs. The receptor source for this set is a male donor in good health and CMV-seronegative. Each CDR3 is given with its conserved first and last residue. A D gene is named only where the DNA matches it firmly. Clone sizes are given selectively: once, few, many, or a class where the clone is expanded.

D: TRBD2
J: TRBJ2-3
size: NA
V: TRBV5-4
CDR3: CASSQGFSGSPSTDTQYF
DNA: TGTGCCAGCAGCCAAGGTTTTAGCGGGAGCCCTAGCACAGATACGCAGTATTTT

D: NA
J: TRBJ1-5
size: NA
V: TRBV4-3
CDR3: CASSQAQGGQPQHF
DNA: TGCGCCAGCAGCCAAGCACAAGGGGGACAGCCCCAGCATTTT

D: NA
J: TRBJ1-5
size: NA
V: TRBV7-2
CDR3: CASSLRGQLYSNQPQHF
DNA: TGTGCCAGCAGCTTACGAGGCCAACTCTATAGCAATCAGCCCCAGCATTTT

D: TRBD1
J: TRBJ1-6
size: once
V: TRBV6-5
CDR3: CASSTGANNSPLHF
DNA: TGTGCCAGCAGTACAGGGGCCAATAATTCACCCCTCCACTTT

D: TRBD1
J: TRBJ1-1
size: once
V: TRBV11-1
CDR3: CASSLGLGQGAAGAFF
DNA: TGTGCCAGCAGCTTAGGACTGGGACAGGGGGCGGCGGGAGCTTTCTTT

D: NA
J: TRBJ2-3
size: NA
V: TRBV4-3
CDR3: CASSQDGLAASTDTQYF
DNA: TGCGCCAGCAGCCAAGACGGCCTAGCAGCTAGCACAGATACGCAGTATTTT

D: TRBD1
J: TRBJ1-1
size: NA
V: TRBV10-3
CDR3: CATSEGQGFTEAFF
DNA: TGTGCCACCAGTGAAGGACAGGGGTTCACTGAAGCTTTCTTT

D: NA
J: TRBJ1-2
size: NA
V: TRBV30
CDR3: CAWSPGLSYGYTF
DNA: TGTGCCTGGAGTCCTGGACTTTCCTATGGCTACACCTTC

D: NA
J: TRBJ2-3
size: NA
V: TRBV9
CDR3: CASSVASGVAQDTQYF
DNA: TGTGCCAGCAGCGTAGCGTCAGGGGTTGCCCAAGATACGCAGTATTTT

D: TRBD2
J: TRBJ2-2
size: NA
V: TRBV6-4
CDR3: CASSDRARLAGGLNTGELFF
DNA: TGTGCCAGCAGTGACCGAGCCCGACTAGCGGGGGGCCTAAACACCGGGGAGCTGTTTTTT

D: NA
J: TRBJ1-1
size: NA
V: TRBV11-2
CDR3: CASSPYTEAFF
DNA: TGTGCCAGCAGCCCCTATACTGAAGCTTTCTTT

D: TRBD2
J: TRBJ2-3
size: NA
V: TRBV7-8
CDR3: CASSFKRGYSTDTQYF
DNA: TGTGCCAGCAGCTTTAAGCGGGGGTATAGCACAGATACGCAGTATTTT

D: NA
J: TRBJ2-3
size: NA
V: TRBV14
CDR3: CASSLAGPILSTDTQYF
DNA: TGTGCCAGCAGTCTGGCGGGGCCTATACTCAGCACAGATACGCAGTATTTT

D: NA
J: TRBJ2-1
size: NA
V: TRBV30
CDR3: CAWSWYRGNEQFF
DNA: TGTGCCTGGAGCTGGTATCGAGGAAATGAGCAGTTCTTC

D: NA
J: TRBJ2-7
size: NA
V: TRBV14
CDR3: CASSQVYSVAYEQYF
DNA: TGTGCCAGCAGCCAAGTTTACTCGGTTGCCTACGAGCAGTACTTC

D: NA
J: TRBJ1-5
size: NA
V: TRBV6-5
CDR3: CASRNRVSNQPQHF
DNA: TGTGCCAGCAGGAACAGGGTTAGCAATCAGCCCCAGCATTTT